A single sample gave rise to the 20 T cell receptor beta chains below, sequenced in a study of a mutant IDH1 vaccine in newly diagnosed glioma. Using immunoSEQ multiplex PCR, the repertoire was profiled, and TCRdb retains in-frame clones only, with some absent. This sample has 80,000 to 100,000 clones, with 82% found just once. Time point of the sample: baseline, week 1 (first vaccination visit). The treatment is: pre-vaccination baseline after standard-of-care therapy. Sequencing used PBMCs, obtained from a glioma patient treated with radiotherapy, temozolomide or both. The receptors derive from a middle-aged man with glioma. Some clones in this sample may be carry-over from other donors' samples.

This sequence joins TRBV5-6 and TRBJ1-5, with TRBD1 identical over 9 bases. The CDR3 runs to 13 residues. The junction had 4 bases not matched to a gene; V was cut back by 3 bases and J by 9 bases. Germline lookup yields CDR1 SGHDT and CDR2 YYEEEE. The CDR3 here is CASSWDRVGPQHF. CDR3 sequence (DNA): TGTGCCAGCAGCTGGGACAGGGTCGGGCCCCAGCATTTT.

The rearrangement joins TRBV6-1 to TRBJ2-1; D is perhaps TRBD2 (6 bases). The V gene lost 8 bases and the J gene lost 1 base, with 15 bases spanning the gap. This CDR3 has 15 residues. The germline V gene has CDR1 MNHNS and CDR2 SASEGT. In DNA form, the CDR3 reads TGTGCCAGCGATATTGGGGGGTCGTCCTACAATGAGCAGTTCTTC. This translates into CASDIGGSSYNEQFF.

This clone was observed a few times. The genes are TRBV5-1 and TRBJ1-4; TRBD1 aligns across 7 bases. The germline V gene has CDR1 SGHRS and CDR2 YFSETQ. Trimming took 3 bases from V and 4 from J; bases not matched to a gene: 6. The CDR3 contains 15 residues. The CDR3 DNA reads TGCGCCAGCAGCTACGGGGACAGTGTTAATGAAAAACTGTTTTTT. This sequence encodes CASSYGDSVNEKLFF.

The chain uses TRBV6-1 and TRBJ1-1; 8 bases fit TRBD1. From germline, CDR1 is MNHNS and CDR2 SASEGT. V gave up 7 bases and J gave up 4 bases; unmatched junction bases: 8. The length of the CDR3 is 14 residues. CDR3 nucleotides: TGTGCCAGCACCATGGACAGGGCACGCACTGAAGCTTTCTTT. It specifies CASTMDRARTEAFF.

The rearrangement links TRBV27 to TRBJ1-1, with D unclear. The length of the CDR3 is 15 residues. CDR1 is MNHEY, CDR2 SMNVEV, per germline (reference sequence). The V and J ends lost 0 bases and 7 bases respectively, with 15 bases between them. The CDR3, as DNA: TGTGCCAGCAGTTTATCACGCCTCGGAAACCATGAAGCTTTCTTT. Amino acid sequence: CASSLSRLGNHEAFF.

The rearrangement links TRBV10-3 to TRBJ2-3, with 9 bases lining up with TRBD2. With 5 bases clipped from V and 5 bases from J, the junction kept 5 bases outside the gene matches. This CDR3 is built from 14 residues. Germline assignment: CDR1 ENHRY and CDR2 SYGVKD. The CDR3 sequence: CAISNSGGGDTQYF. DNA for the CDR3: TGTGCCATCAGTAATAGCGGGGGAGGAGATACGCAGTATTTT.

The chain links TRBV6-5 to TRBJ1-2; D is uncertain. The length of the CDR3 is 13 residues. V lost 4 bases to trimming and J lost 5 bases, with 11 bases between them. From germline, CDR1 is MNHEY and CDR2 SVGAGI. Written as DNA, the CDR3 is TGTGCCAGCAGTTTCCGTGCCGGATATGGCTACACCTTC. Translation: CASSFRAGYGYTF.

Only a few counts were recorded for this clone. This chain links TRBV19 with TRBJ1-1, with unresolved D. The germline V and J ends were trimmed by 4 bases and 1 base, with 13 bases remaining between them. Germline CDR1 and CDR2: LNHDA and SQIVND (reference sequence). The CDR3 has 15 amino acids. The DNA for the CDR3 is TGTGCCAGTAGTACTAGCATGGTCAGGAACACTGAAGCTTTCTTT. This sequence encodes CASSTSMVRNTEAFF. The full variable domain, in which reference TRBV19 and TRBJ1-1 provide the parts outside the CDR3, is DGGITQSPKYLFRKEGQNVTLSCEQNLNHDAMYWYRQDPGQGLRLIYYSQIVNDFQKGDIAEGYSVSREKKESFPLTVTSAQKNPTAFYLCASSTSMVRNTEAFFGQGTRLTVV.

This chain connects TRBV6-1 to TRBJ1-4; D is unclear. The germline V and J ends were trimmed by 3 bases and 5 bases, with 13 bases remaining between them. Germline-derived CDR1 and CDR2 are MNHNS and SASEGT. This CDR3 comprises 15 residues. The CDR3 reads CASSDALTTNEKLFF. The DNA for the CDR3 is TGTGCCAGCAGTGATGCGTTGACTACCAATGAAAAACTGTTTTTT.

This chain joins TRBV11-3 and TRBJ2-5; 8 nucleotides line up with TRBD2. The V gene end was trimmed by 0 bases and the J gene end by 3 bases; junction bases not matched to a gene: 3. There are 15 residues in the CDR3. The germline CDR1 and CDR2 sequences are SGHNT and YENEEA. Here the CDR3 DNA reads TGTGCCAGCAGCTTAGATGGCGGGGGGAAAGAGACCCAGTACTTC. Its translation is CASSLDGGGKETQYF.

This chain connects TRBV7-9 to TRBJ2-7; D may match TRBD1 or TRBD2 (5 bases each). The V end was cut by 1 base, the J end by 4 bases, with 20 bases between. Germline V gives CDR1 SEHNR, CDR2 FQNEAQ (reference sequence). This CDR3 spans 17 amino acids. The CDR3 reads CASSLGAPGTGRYEQYF. In DNA, the CDR3 is TGTGCCAGCAGCTTAGGAGCCCCCGGGACGGGGCGTTACGAGCAGTACTTC.

This clone was recorded only once. The V gene is TRBV5-1, the J gene TRBJ2-7; 9 nucleotides match TRBD1. V shed 0 bases, J shed 7 bases, and the junction held 8 bases outside the gene matches. The CDR3 extends over 15 amino acids. CDR1 is SGHRS and CDR2 is YFSETQ in the germline V gene. The CDR3 region has the DNA TGCGCCAGCAGCTTGGGAGGACAGGGGAAAAGGGAGCAGTACTTC. It specifies CASSLGGQGKREQYF. The whole variable domain, filled in from reference TRBV5-1 and TRBJ2-7, reads KAGVTQTPRYLIKTRGQQVTLSCSPISGHRSVSWYQQTPGQGLQFLFEYFSETQRNKGNFPGRFSGRQFSNSRSEMNVSTLELGDSALYLCASSLGGQGKREQYFGPGTRLTVT.

The chain joins TRBV2 to TRBJ2-7, with TRBD1 matching 8 bases. The CDR3 sequence is 14 residues long. V was pared by 6 bases and J by 0 bases, with 4 bases of the junction left unmatched. CDR1 is SNHLY, CDR2 FYNNEI, per germline. The CDR3 loop is CASRPQGASYEQYF. The CDR3 bases are TGTGCCAGCAGACCCCAGGGGGCCTCCTACGAGCAGTACTTC.

The chain links TRBV5-1 to TRBJ1-1, with D unresolved. Trimming left V 0 bases short and J 1 base short, with 4 bases between. Looked up from germline, CDR1 is SGHRS and CDR2 is YFSETQ. CDR3 size: 13 residues. The CDR3 loop is CASSLARNTEAFF. In DNA form, the CDR3 reads TGCGCCAGCAGCTTGGCAAGGAACACTGAAGCTTTCTTT.

This chain uses TRBV6-6 with TRBJ2-7; D perhaps matches TRBD2 (5 bases). The germline V and J ends were trimmed by 8 bases and 2 bases, with 13 bases remaining between them. The CDR3 has 13 amino acids. Germline assignment: CDR1 MNHNY and CDR2 SVGAGI (reference sequence). This CDR3 reads CASGSQPTYEQYF. In DNA form, the CDR3 reads TGTGCCAGCGGGAGCCAGCCCACCTACGAGCAGTACTTC.

The chain couples TRBV4-1 to TRBJ1-1; 8 bases align to TRBD1. Germline-derived CDR1 and CDR2 are MGHRA and YSYEKL. Trimming removed 1 base from V and 6 bases from J; junction bases left unmatched: 7. The CDR3 spans 15 residues. CDR3 bases: TGCGCCAGCAGCCAAGCCGGACAGGGTGGGGCTGAAGCTTTCTTT. Translation: CASSQAGQGGAEAFF.

A single count supports this clone. V gene TRBV7-9 combines with J gene TRBJ2-7; D gene unclear. V dropped 1 base and J dropped 8 bases, with 15 bases sitting between them. The CDR3 has 14 residues. Germline V gene data show CDR1 as SEHNR and CDR2 as FQNEAQ (reference sequence). The CDR3 spells CASSLGTAAAQQYF. Here the CDR3 DNA reads TGTGCCAGCAGCTTAGGTACGGCGGCAGCCCAGCAGTACTTC. Drawing the rest from reference TRBV7-9 and TRBJ2-7, the complete variable domain is DTGVSQNPRHKITKRGQNVTFRCDPISEHNRLYWYRQTLGQGPEFLTYFQNEAQLEKSRLLSDRFSAERPKGSFSTLEIQRTEQGDSAMYLCASSLGTAAAQQYFGPGTRLTVT.

The chain couples TRBV6-1 to TRBJ1-1; 7 bases match TRBD1. Germline V gene sequence: CDR1 MNHNS, CDR2 SASEGT. V was pared by 3 bases and J by 4 bases, with 5 bases of the junction left unmatched. There are 14 residues in the CDR3. The CDR3 coding sequence is TGTGCCAGCAGTGAGGTCCCAGGGGGCACTGAAGCTTTCTTT. Its translation is CASSEVPGGTEAFF.

The rearrangement joins TRBV4-1 to TRBJ1-4, with D possibly matching TRBD1 (5 bases). The CDR3 consists of 14 residues. Trimming took off 1 base at V and 5 bases at J, with 8 bases between the two ends. CDR1 and CDR2 from the germline V gene are MGHRA and YSYEKL. CDR3 region: CASSQVGENEKLFF. CDR3 in DNA: TGCGCCAGCAGCCAAGTGGGGGAGAATGAAAAACTGTTTTTT.

This chain links TRBV7-8 with TRBJ1-5; D might be TRBD1 (5 bases). The ends were cut back, 1 base at V and 0 bases at J, with 10 bases in the middle. The CDR3 extends over 16 amino acids. Germline CDR1 reads SGHVS; CDR2 reads FQNEAQ. The CDR3 protein is CASSLEGPYSNQPQHF. The CDR3 nucleotides are TGTGCCAGCAGCTTAGAGGGGCCGTATAGCAATCAGCCCCAGCATTTT.